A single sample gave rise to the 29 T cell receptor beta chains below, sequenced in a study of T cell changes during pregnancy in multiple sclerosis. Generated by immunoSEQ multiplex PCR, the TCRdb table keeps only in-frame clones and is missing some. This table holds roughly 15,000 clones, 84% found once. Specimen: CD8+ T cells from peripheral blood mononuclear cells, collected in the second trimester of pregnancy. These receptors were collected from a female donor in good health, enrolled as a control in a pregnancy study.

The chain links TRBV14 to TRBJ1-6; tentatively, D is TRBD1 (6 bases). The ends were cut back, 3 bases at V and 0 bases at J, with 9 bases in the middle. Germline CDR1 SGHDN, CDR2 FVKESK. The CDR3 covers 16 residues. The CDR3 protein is CASSQGQDSYNSPLHF. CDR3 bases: TGTGCCAGCAGCCAGGGACAAGACTCCTATAATTCACCCCTCCACTTT.

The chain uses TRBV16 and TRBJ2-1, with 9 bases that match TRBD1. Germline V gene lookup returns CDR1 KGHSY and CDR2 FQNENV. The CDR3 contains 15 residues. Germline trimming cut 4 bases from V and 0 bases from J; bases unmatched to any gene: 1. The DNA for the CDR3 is TGTGCCAGCAGCCCGGGACAGGGCTCCTACAATGAGCAGTTCTTC. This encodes CASSPGQGSYNEQFF.

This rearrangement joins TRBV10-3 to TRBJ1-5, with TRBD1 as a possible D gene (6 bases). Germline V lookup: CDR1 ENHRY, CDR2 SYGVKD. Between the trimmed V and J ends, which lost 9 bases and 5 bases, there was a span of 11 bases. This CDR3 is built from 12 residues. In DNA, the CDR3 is TGTGCCATTCGACAGGAACATCAGCCCCAGCATTTT. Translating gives CAIRQEHQPQHF.

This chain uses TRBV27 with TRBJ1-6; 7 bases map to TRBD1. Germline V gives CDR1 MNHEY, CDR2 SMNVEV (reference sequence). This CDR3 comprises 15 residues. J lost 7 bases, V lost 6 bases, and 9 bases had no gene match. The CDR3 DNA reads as TGTGCCAGCAGCGATGGGACAGCCTTGAATTCACCCCTCCACTTT. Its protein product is CASSDGTALNSPLHF.

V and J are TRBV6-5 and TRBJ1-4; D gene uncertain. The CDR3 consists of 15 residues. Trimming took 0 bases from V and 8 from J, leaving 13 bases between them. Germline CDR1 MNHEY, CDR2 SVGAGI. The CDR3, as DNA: TGTGCCAGCAGTTACTCGTATCTAGGTCTGGAAAAACTGTTTTTT. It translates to CASSYSYLGLEKLFF.

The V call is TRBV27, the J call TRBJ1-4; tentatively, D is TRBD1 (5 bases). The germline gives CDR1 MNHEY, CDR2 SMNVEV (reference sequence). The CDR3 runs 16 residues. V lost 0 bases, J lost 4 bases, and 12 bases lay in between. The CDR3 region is CASSLSRGGINEKLFF. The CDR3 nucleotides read TGTGCCAGCAGTTTATCGCGGGGGGGTATTAATGAAAAACTGTTTTTT.

CDR3 region: CASSLSRGTGSYEQYF. CDR3 bases: TGTGCCAGCAGCTTATCCCGGGGGACAGGGTCCTACGAGCAGTACTTC. The J gene is TRBJ2-7, the V gene TRBV7-9; 9 nucleotides align to TRBD1. J gave up 1 base and V 2 bases, and 6 bases lay outside the gene matches. The CDR3 runs 16 residues. Germline V gene sequence: CDR1 SEHNR, CDR2 FQNEAQ (reference sequence).

This CDR3 reads CASSFVLAGGPREQFF. Here the CDR3 DNA reads TGTGCCAGCAGCTTTGTCCTAGCGGGGGGGCCTCGCGAGCAGTTCTTC. The chain couples TRBV7-2 to TRBJ2-1; 12 bases fit TRBD2. CDR3 length equals 16 residues. Germline CDR1 SGHTA, CDR2 FQGNSA. V shed 3 bases and J 10 bases; nucleotides not matched to a gene: 10.

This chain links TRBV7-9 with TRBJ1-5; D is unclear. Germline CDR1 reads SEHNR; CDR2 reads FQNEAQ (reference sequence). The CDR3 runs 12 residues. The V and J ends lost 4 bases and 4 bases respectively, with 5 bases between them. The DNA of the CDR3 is TGTGCCAGCAGCTCAGATAATCAGCCCCAGCATTTT. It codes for CASSSDNQPQHF.

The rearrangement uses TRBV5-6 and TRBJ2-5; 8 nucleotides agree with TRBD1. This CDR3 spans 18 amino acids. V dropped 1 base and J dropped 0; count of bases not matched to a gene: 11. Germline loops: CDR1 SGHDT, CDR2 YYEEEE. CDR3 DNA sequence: TGTGCCAGCAGCTTGTCAAAAATCTTACAGGGGGACCAAGAGACCCAGTACTTC. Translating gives CASSLSKILQGDQETQYF.

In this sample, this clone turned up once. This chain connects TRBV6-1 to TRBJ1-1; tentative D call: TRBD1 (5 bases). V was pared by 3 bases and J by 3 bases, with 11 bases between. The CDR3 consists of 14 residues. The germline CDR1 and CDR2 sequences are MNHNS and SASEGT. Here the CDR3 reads CASSDGRGYTEAFF. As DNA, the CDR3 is TGTGCCAGCAGTGACGGAAGGGGATACACTGAAGCTTTCTTT.

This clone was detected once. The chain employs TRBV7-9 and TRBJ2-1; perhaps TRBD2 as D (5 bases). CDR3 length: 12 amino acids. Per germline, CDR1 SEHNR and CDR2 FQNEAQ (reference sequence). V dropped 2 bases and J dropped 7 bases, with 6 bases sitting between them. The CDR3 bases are TGTGCCAGCAGCTTAACGGGGAATGAGCAGTTCTTC. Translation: CASSLTGNEQFF.

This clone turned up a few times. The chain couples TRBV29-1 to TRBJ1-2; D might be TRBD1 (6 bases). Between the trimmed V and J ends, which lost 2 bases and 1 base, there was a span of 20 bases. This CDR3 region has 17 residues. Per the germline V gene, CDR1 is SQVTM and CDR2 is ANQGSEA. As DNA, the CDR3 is TGCAGCGTTGAAAAAGGTGGGGGCAGGGGAAGTAACTATGGCTACACCTTC. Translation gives CSVEKGGGRGSNYGYTF.

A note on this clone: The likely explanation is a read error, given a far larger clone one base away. CDR3 protein: CASSSTGIWTNQPQHF. CDR3 nucleotide sequence: TGCGCCAGCAGCTCTACAGGGATTTGGACCAATCAGCCCCAGCATTTT. The genes are TRBV5-1 and TRBJ1-5; D might be TRBD1 (6 bases). From germline, CDR1 is SGHRS and CDR2 YFSETQ. Trimming left V 3 bases short and J 3 bases short, with 16 bases between. This CDR3 comprises 16 residues.

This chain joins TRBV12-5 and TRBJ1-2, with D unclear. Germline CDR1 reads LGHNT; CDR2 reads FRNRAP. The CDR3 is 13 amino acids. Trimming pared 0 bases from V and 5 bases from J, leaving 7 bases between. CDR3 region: CASGLVSVYGYTF. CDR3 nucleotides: TGTGCTAGTGGTTTGGTGTCGGTTTATGGCTACACCTTC.

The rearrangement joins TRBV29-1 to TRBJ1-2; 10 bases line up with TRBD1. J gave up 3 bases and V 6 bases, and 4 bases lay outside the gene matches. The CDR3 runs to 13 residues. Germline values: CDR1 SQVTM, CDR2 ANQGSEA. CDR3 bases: TGCAGCGTCTCGGGACAGGGGCACTATGGCTACACCTTC. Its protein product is CSVSGQGHYGYTF.

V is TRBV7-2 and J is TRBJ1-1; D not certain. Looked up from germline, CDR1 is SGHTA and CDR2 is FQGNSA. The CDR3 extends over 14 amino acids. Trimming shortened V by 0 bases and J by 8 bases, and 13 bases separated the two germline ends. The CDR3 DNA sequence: TGTGCCAGCAGCTTAGCGCAAGCATCGCGAGAAGCTTTCTTT. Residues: CASSLAQASREAFF.

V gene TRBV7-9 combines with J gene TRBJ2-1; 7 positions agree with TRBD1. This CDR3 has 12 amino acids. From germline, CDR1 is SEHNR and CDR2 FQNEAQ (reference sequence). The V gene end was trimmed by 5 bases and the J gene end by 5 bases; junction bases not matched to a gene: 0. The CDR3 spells CASSTGDNEQFF. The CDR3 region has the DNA TGTGCCAGCAGCACAGGGGACAATGAGCAGTTCTTC.

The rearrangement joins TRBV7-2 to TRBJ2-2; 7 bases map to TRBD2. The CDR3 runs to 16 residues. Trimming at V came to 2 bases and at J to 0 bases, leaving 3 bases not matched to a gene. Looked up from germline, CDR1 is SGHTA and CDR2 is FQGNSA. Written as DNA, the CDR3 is TGTGCCAGCAGCTTACTGGCGGGGGCGAACACCGGGGAGCTGTTTTTT. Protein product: CASSLLAGANTGELFF.

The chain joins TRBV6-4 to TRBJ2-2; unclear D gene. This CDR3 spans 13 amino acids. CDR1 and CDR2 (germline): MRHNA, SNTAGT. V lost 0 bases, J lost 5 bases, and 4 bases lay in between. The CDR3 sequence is CASSDSETGELFF. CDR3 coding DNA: TGTGCCAGCAGTGACTCGGAGACCGGGGAGCTGTTTTTT.

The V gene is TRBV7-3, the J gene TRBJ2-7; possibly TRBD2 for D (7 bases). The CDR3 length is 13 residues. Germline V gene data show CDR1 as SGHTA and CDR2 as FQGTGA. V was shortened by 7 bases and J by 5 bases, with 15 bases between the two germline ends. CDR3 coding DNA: TGTGCCAGCACCCCCCGGGGGGCCGACGAGCAGTACTTC. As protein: CASTPRGADEQYF.

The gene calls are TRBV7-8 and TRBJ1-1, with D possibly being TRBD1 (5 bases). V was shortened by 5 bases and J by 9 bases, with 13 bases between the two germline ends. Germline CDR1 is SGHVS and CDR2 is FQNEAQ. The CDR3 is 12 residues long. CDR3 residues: CASSPRRGKAFF. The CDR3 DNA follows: TGTGCCAGCAGCCCGCGGAGGGGCAAAGCTTTCTTT. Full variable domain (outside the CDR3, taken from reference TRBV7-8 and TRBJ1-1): GAGVSQSPRYKVAKRGQDVALRCDPISGHVSLFWYQQALGQGPEFLTYFQNEAQLDKSGLPSDRFFAERPEGSVSTLKIQRTQQEDSAVYLCASSPRRGKAFFGQGTRLTVV.

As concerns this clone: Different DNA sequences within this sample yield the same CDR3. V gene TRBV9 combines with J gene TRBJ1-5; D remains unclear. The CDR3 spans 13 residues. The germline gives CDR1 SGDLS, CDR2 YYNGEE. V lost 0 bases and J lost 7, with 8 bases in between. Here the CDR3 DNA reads TGTGCCAGCAGCGTAGGAGGGAGCCAGCCCCAGCATTTT. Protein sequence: CASSVGGSQPQHF.

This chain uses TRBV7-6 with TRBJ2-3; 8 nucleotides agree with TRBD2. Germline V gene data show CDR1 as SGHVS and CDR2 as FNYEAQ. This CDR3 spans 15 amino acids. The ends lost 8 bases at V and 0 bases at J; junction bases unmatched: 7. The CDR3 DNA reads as TGTGCCAGCCAAGAACTAGCGGTTAGCACAGATACGCAGTATTTT. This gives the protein CASQELAVSTDTQYF.

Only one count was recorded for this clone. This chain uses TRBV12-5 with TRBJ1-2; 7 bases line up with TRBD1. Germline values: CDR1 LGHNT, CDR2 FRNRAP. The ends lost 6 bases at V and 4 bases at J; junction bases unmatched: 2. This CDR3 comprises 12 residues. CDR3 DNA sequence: TGTGCTAGTGGGGACAGGTTCTATGGCTACACCTTC. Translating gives CASGDRFYGYTF.

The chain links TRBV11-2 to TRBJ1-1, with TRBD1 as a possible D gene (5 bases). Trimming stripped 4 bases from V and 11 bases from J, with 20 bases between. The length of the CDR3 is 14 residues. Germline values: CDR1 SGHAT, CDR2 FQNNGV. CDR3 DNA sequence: TGTGCCAGCAGCTCCTCGACAGCCTTTGGGGGGGCTTTCTTT. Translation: CASSSSTAFGGAFF.

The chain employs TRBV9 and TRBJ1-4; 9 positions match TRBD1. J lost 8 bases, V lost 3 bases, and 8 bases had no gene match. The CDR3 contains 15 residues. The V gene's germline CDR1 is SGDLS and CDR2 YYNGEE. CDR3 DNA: TGTGCCAGCAGCGGGCCGGGACAGGGAGAGGAAAAACTGTTTTTT. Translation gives CASSGPGQGEEKLFF.

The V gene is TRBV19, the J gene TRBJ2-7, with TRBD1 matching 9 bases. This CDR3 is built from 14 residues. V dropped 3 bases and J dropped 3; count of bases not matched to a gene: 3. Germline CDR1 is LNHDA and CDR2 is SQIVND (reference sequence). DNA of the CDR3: TGTGCCAGTAGTATGGGGACAGGGAGCTACGAGCAGTACTTC. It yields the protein CASSMGTGSYEQYF.

The CDR3 DNA reads as TGTGCCAGCAGCTTAGACGGGACAGCGCCGTATGGCTACACCTTC. It yields the protein CASSLDGTAPYGYTF. The V call is TRBV7-2, the J call TRBJ1-2; 7 nucleotides agree with TRBD1. This CDR3 contains 15 residues. CDR1 is SGHTA and CDR2 is FQGNSA in the germline V gene. V was clipped by 1 base and J by 5 bases; unmatched bases: 7.